Below are 4 T cell receptor beta chains sequenced from a single sample in a study of lymphopenia after photon versus proton radiotherapy. TCRdb's table, derived via immunoSEQ multiplex PCR, lists solely in-frame clones and lacks some. Of some 170,000 clones detected, around nine tenths appear once; the ten largest clones hold approximately 4.8%. Sequences were derived from peripheral blood, sampled from a patient treated with photon-based radiotherapy. The receptors here all came from a man aged 45-65 years with gastric cancer.

The rearrangement joins TRBV7-6 to TRBJ2-7; D possibly corresponds to TRBD2 (6 bases). This CDR3 is 14 amino acids long. The germline V gene has CDR1 SGHVS and CDR2 FNYEAQ. Between the trimmed V and J ends, which lost 4 bases and 5 bases, there was a span of 15 bases. CDR3 nucleotides: TGTGCCAGCAGCTCTTACGGGAGTCTAGACGAGCAGTACTTC. Translated: CASSSYGSLDEQYF.

This sequence joins TRBV11-2 and TRBJ2-5; TRBD2 is a possible D gene (5 bases). There are 14 residues in the CDR3. Trimming pared 5 bases from V and 5 bases from J, leaving 15 bases between. Germline V gene lookup returns CDR1 SGHAT and CDR2 FQNNGV. DNA for the CDR3: TGTGCCAGCAGCCTAACACGGGGAGCGGAGACCCAGTACTTC. Residues: CASSLTRGAETQYF.

The CDR3 DNA sequence: TGCGCCAGCAGCCCAGCAAGGGGGGCGACCACAGATACGCAGTATTTT. It codes for CASSPARGATTDTQYF. The V and J genes are TRBV4-1 and TRBJ2-3; D tentatively reads TRBD1 or TRBD2 (6 bases each). Germline V gene data show CDR1 as MGHRA and CDR2 as YSYEKL. The CDR3 spans 16 residues. Trimming stripped 4 bases from V and 2 bases from J, with 16 bases between.

The chain links TRBV6-1 to TRBJ2-3; no reliable D call. Trimming pared 0 bases from V and 0 bases from J, leaving 10 bases between. The length of the CDR3 is 16 residues. Germline V gene lookup returns CDR1 MNHNS and CDR2 SASEGT. CDR3 residues: CASSEAGGYSTDTQYF. The CDR3 DNA sequence: TGTGCCAGCAGTGAAGCGGGTGGATATAGCACAGATACGCAGTATTTT.